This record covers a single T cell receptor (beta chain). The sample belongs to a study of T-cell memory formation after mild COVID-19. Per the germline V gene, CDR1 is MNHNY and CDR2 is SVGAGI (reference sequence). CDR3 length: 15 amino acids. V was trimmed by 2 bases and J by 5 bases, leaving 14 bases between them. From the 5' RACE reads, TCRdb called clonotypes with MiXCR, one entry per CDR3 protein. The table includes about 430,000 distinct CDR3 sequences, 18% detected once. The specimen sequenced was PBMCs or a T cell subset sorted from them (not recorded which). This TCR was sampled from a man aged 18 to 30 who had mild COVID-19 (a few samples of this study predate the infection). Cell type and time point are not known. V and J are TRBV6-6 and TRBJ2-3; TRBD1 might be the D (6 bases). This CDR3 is CASSYRQDSGDTQYF. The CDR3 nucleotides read TGTGCCAGCAGTTACCGGCAGGACAGCGGAGATACGCAGTATTTT.